The 17 T cell receptor beta chains presented below share a single source sample, sequenced in a study of cytomegalovirus exposure and HLA in healthy donors (dated by TCRdb to between 2016 and 2019). The library was built by means of the immunoSEQ multiplex PCR assay. For the multiplex PCR, a mixture combining 60 forward primers for TCR Vbeta segments and 13 reverse primers for TCR Jbeta segments was used. TCRdb limited this immuneACCESS table to in-frame rearrangements with V and J called. A share of clones is missing; checked studies link under half to unresolved V genes, and the rest is unexplained. The sample table shows some 200,000 clones, and approximately 80% are seen once. The ten largest clones capture around 0.2% of the sample. Source material: PBMCs. The receptors derive from a girl aged 2-10 years in good health and CMV-seronegative.

Turning to this clone: One end of the junction does not line up with germline, which may come from a read error. Within the sample, other DNA sequences also encode this same CDR3. The genes are TRBV2 and TRBJ1-3; D possibly corresponds to TRBD1 (6 bases). The CDR3 is 14 residues long. Germline values: CDR1 SNHLY, CDR2 FYNNEI. Here the CDR3 DNA reads TGCGCCAGCTATGCGACAGGATTAAGAAACACCATATATTTT. Protein: CASYATGLRNTIYF.

V and J are TRBV5-1 and TRBJ2-2; no clear D. The CDR3 totals 15 residues. Between the trimmed V and J ends, which lost 0 bases and 6 bases, there was a span of 12 bases. CDR1 is SGHRS, CDR2 YFSETQ, per germline. The CDR3 nucleotides read TGCGCCAGCAGCTTGGACTCAGCGTCGTCCGGGGAGCTGTTTTTT. It is translated as CASSLDSASSGELFF.

The rearrangement links TRBV30 to TRBJ2-7; D not resolved. Trimming stripped 0 bases from V and 1 base from J, with 7 bases between. The CDR3 runs 13 residues. CDR1 is GTSNPN, CDR2 SVGIG, per germline (reference sequence). The CDR3 nucleotides read TGTGCCTGGAGTGTCCCTAATTCCTACGAGCAGTACTTC. Amino acids: CAWSVPNSYEQYF.

The V gene is TRBV29-1, the J gene TRBJ1-1; tentatively, D is TRBD1 (6 bases). V was clipped by 8 bases and J by 7 bases, with 8 bases between them. Germline V gene sequence: CDR1 SQVTM, CDR2 ANQGSEA. CDR3 size: 9 residues. CDR3 loop: CSIGGEAFF. CDR3 sequence (DNA): TGCAGCATAGGGGGTGAAGCTTTCTTT.

This clone came up once. The rearrangement uses TRBV18 and TRBJ1-1; a weak D match, TRBD1 (6 bases). The CDR3 is 14 residues long. Trimming took off 5 bases at V and 1 base at J, with 11 bases between the two ends. The germline gives CDR1 KGHSH, CDR2 LQKENI. CDR3 protein: CASSSRTENTEAFF. CDR3 DNA sequence: TGTGCCAGCTCATCAAGGACAGAGAACACTGAAGCTTTCTTT.

The chain combines TRBV5-1 with TRBJ1-2; 8 nucleotides line up with TRBD1. Germline V gene sequence: CDR1 SGHRS, CDR2 YFSETQ. This CDR3 is 15 amino acids long. With 7 bases clipped from V and 4 bases from J, the junction kept 12 bases outside the gene matches. The CDR3 protein is CASGATDRGSYGYTF. The CDR3 DNA reads TGCGCCAGCGGCGCTACTGACAGGGGCTCCTATGGCTACACCTTC.

This clone was detected a few times. The V call is TRBV11-3, the J call TRBJ2-3; maybe TRBD2 (5 bases). The germline gives CDR1 SGHNT, CDR2 YENEEA. The CDR3 spans 15 residues. The ends were cut back, 5 bases at V and 2 bases at J, with 14 bases in the middle. DNA of the CDR3: TGTGCCAGCAGCCCTCGGGGAGCCTACACAGATACGCAGTATTTT. This gives the protein CASSPRGAYTDTQYF.

The chain joins TRBV5-6 to TRBJ2-2; TRBD1 is a possible D gene (5 bases). The CDR3 covers 13 residues. Germline lookup yields CDR1 SGHDT and CDR2 YYEEEE. V lost 4 bases and J 5 bases, leaving 9 bases between the germline ends. CDR3 DNA: TGTGCCAGCAGCAGAACAGGAACCGGGGAGCTGTTTTTT. This translates into CASSRTGTGELFF.

This chain uses TRBV27 with TRBJ1-2, with D hard to call. CDR3 length equals 13 residues. Germline-derived CDR1 and CDR2 are MNHEY and SMNVEV (reference sequence). V lost 6 bases to trimming and J lost 2 bases, with 10 bases between them. In nucleotides, the CDR3 is TGTGCCAGCAGCAAAACAGAGAACTATGGCTACACCTTC. As protein: CASSKTENYGYTF.

This chain links TRBV7-9 with TRBJ2-3; D uncertain. Germline-derived CDR1 and CDR2 are SEHNR and FQNEAQ (reference sequence). This CDR3 is 14 amino acids long. Trimming pared 3 bases from V and 2 bases from J, leaving 9 bases between. The CDR3 DNA sequence: TGTGCCAGCAGCTTCTCCTGGCCCACAGATACGCAGTATTTT. The encoded protein is CASSFSWPTDTQYF.

V usage is TRBV7-2 and J usage is TRBJ1-4; D unclear. Per germline, CDR1 SGHTA and CDR2 FQGNSA. The length of the CDR3 is 17 residues. The ends were cut back, 2 bases at V and 8 bases at J, with 21 bases in the middle. CDR3 sequence (DNA): TGTGCCAGCAGCTTAACGAAACTGGGCGCGGGCTGGGAAAAACTGTTTTTT. Translation: CASSLTKLGAGWEKLFF.

The chain carries TRBV5-1 and TRBJ1-2, with D possibly matching TRBD1 (6 bases). Per germline, CDR1 SGHRS and CDR2 YFSETQ. This CDR3 spans 13 amino acids. The V gene lost 4 bases and the J gene lost 3 bases, with 10 bases spanning the gap. The CDR3 spells CASSEQGDYGYTF. CDR3 bases: TGCGCCAGCAGCGAACAGGGTGACTATGGCTACACCTTC.

The V and J genes are TRBV9 and TRBJ2-5, with 9 bases identical to TRBD1. The junction had 10 bases not matched to a gene; V was cut back by 3 bases and J by 4 bases. The CDR3 has 16 residues. Looked up from germline, CDR1 is SGDLS and CDR2 is YYNGEE. CDR3 protein: CASSEGDRVAGETQYF. The CDR3 nucleotides are TGTGCCAGCAGCGAAGGGGACAGGGTGGCGGGAGAGACCCAGTACTTC.

This chain connects TRBV19 to TRBJ2-7, with 10 bases aligning to TRBD2. The J segment lost 6 bases and the V segment lost 2 bases, leaving 10 bases of the junction unmatched. CDR1 is LNHDA, CDR2 SQIVND, per germline (reference sequence). This CDR3 contains 16 residues. The CDR3 spells CASSILGLADPSEQYF. CDR3 nucleotide sequence: TGTGCCAGTAGTATACTTGGACTAGCGGATCCCAGCGAGCAGTACTTC.

The V gene is TRBV6-1, the J gene TRBJ1-5; D not certain. V gave up 0 bases and J gave up 6 bases, with 9 bases separating them. Germline V gives CDR1 MNHNS, CDR2 SASEGT. CDR3 length equals 14 residues. This CDR3 reads CASSEALLSQPQHF. CDR3 coding DNA: TGTGCCAGCAGTGAAGCGCTCCTTAGTCAGCCCCAGCATTTT.

This chain links TRBV6-4 with TRBJ2-5, with D possibly TRBD1 on 6 matching bases. V lost 6 bases and J lost 2, with 13 bases in between. The CDR3 totals 14 residues. CDR1 is MRHNA, CDR2 SNTAGT, per germline. The CDR3 sequence is CASSQGSYQETQYF. CDR3 coding DNA: TGTGCCAGCAGCCAGGGGTCCTATCAAGAGACCCAGTACTTC.

The V call is TRBV27, the J call TRBJ2-7; D uncertain. There are 14 residues in the CDR3. CDR1 MNHEY and CDR2 SMNVEV come from the germline V gene (reference sequence). Trimming removed 2 bases at V and 0 bases at J, with 8 bases between. CDR3 region: CASSLMESSYEQYF. DNA for the CDR3: TGTGCCAGCAGTTTAATGGAGAGCTCCTACGAGCAGTACTTC.